The entry below gives a single T cell receptor (beta chain) sequence along with its context. The antigen is not known. Only in-frame clones appear in the TCRdb table, and some are missing; sequencing was by immunoSEQ multiplex PCR. The table has tens of thousands of clones, nearly 80% seen once. The germline CDR1 and CDR2 sequences are SGDLS and YYNGEE. The CDR3 sequence is 14 residues long. With 0 bases removed from V and 0 bases from J, the gap between germline ends came to 6 bases. ViraFEST expansion of antigen-specific CD4+ T cells with viral peptide pools preceded sequencing. The authors isolated CD4+ T cells after 10 days of culture. Neither prior SARS-CoV-2 infection nor positive nucleocapsid antibodies were present in the vaccine recipients. They grew approximately 2.1 million PBMC in each well, adding around 10 IU/ml IL-2 and 7.5 to 10 ug/ml peptides. In the cultures, half the medium was exchanged for IL-2 medium on days 3 and 7.

The sample is drawn from a study of vaccination effects on CD4 cells after COVID-19. Notes on the study in general: Vaccine-induced clones in healthy vaccinees cross-reacted with common cold coronaviruses in only 1 of 255 cases.

The sequenced sample was CD4+ T cells from PBMCs cultured with HCoV-OC43 spike peptides, obtained before COVID-19 vaccination. Subset given: HCoV-OC43 spike overlapping peptide pool stimulation. The gene calls are TRBV9 and TRBJ1-1; D remains unclear. This clonotype was sampled from a human donor who received a COVID-19 vaccine. In DNA, the CDR3 is TGTGCCAGCAGCGTAGGGGATCTGAACACTGAAGCTTTCTTT. Translated: CASSVGDLNTEAFF.